A single T cell receptor (beta chain) is shown here with its context. What it recognizes is unknown. The data were taken from a study of shared clonotypes between healthy human individuals. Broader study findings: Tissues were not sampled, only blood, and their repertoires likely differ.

Once extracted for a subset, genomic DNA was divided evenly among several immunoSEQ plates. TCRdb keeps only in-frame clones here, not all; method: immunoSEQ multiplex PCR. The profile shows about 600,000 clones, just over 75% of them singletons. CDR1 and CDR2 from the germline V gene are SGHAT and FQNNGV. CDR3 length: 14 residues. V lost 1 base, J lost 2 bases, and 9 bases lay in between. The study drew its donors from healthy HIV-negative adults without recent acute infections or vaccinations. Sequencing was carried out using PBMCs. The receptor was isolated from a woman aged 40 to 50 in good health. Some clones in this sample may be carry-over from other donors' samples. V is TRBV11-2 and J is TRBJ2-7; D unresolved. The CDR3: CASSLGGITYEQYF. Written as DNA, the CDR3 is TGTGCCAGCAGCTTAGGAGGAATCACCTACGAGCAGTACTTC.